This T cell receptor beta chain is from a study of T cell repertoires in cytomegalovirus infection. The overall study: Matching HLA type, along with CMV infection, was indicated by public TCR beta signatures. Study outcomes and limitations: HLA-C-restricted CMV-specific TCR beta clonotypes were dominant in the ex vivo response.

This clonotype has ten or more counts. The antigen remains unidentified. TCRdb re-called the reads with MiXCR, one entry per CDR3 protein. The profile shows 500,000 or so distinct CDR3 sequences, about 15% of them singletons. CDR1 and CDR2 from the germline V gene are MNHEY and SMNVEV (reference sequence). The CDR3 has 14 residues. The V end was cut by 5 bases, the J end by 1 base, with 11 bases between. Material: CD8+ T cells from PBMCs. This clonotype was obtained from a human donor in good health (CMV status not recorded). Some clones in this sample may be carry-over from other donors' samples. The genes are TRBV27 and TRBJ1-1; no reliable D call. The CDR3 reads CASSPNQRNTEAFF. The CDR3, as DNA: TGTGCCAGCAGTCCAAACCAGAGGAACACTGAAGCTTTCTTT.